Listed below are T cell receptor beta chains from one sample, sequenced in a study of cytomegalovirus exposure and HLA in healthy donors. Using immunoSEQ multiplex PCR, the repertoire was profiled, and TCRdb retains in-frame clones only, with some absent. The sample includes under 200,000 clones, approximately 77% of them seen just once. The sequenced material came from PBMCs. These receptor sequences come from a male donor in good health and CMV-seropositive. CDR3s include the opening cysteine and the closing phenylalanine or tryptophan. Each record gives: clone size, V gene, J gene, D gene, CDR3 protein. D genes are given only for firm matches. Size is omitted from some rows. Given values are once, few, many or a class for expanded clones.

once	TRBV6-6	TRBJ2-5	.	CASSMTGVQETQYF
.	TRBV6-1	TRBJ1-5	.	CASTGRVDGNQPQHF
.	TRBV7-6	TRBJ2-1	TRBD2	CASSLGLAGVFIEQFF
.	TRBV5-1	TRBJ1-1	TRBD1	CASSSSTGTGVTEAFF
.	TRBV7-3	TRBJ2-3	TRBD2	CASSLTGGGTDTQYF
few	TRBV19	TRBJ2-7	TRBD1	CASRSLQGQHYEQYF
.	TRBV5-1	TRBJ1-6	TRBD1	CASTRDRESPLHF
few	TRBV6-5	TRBJ1-2	.	CASGPGEYGYTF
.	TRBV7-8	TRBJ1-1	.	CASSLDIRTEAFF
.	TRBV25-1	TRBJ2-1	.	CASSESRGTGSYNEQFF
.	TRBV5-1	TRBJ2-3	TRBD2	CASSLAGAGGTDTQYF
once	TRBV20-1	TRBJ1-1	.	CSATPGTEAFF
.	TRBV11-2	TRBJ2-3	.	CASKDWGDPTDTQYF
.	TRBV27	TRBJ2-1	TRBD1	CASSYGTDYDEQFF
.	TRBV7-2	TRBJ2-7	.	CASSLGHRSYEQYF
once	TRBV7-2	TRBJ2-7	.	CASSSERSYEQYF
.	TRBV9	TRBJ2-3	.	CASSVVSGTDTQYF
.	TRBV30	TRBJ2-7	TRBD1	CAWTWDRGYEQYF
.	TRBV5-8	TRBJ2-2	TRBD1	CASSHFPGQGSGELFF
.	TRBV7-8	TRBJ1-1	.	CASSLSGGRATEAFF
.	TRBV6-1	TRBJ2-6	.	CASSEWPTGANVLTF
few	TRBV19	TRBJ2-6	.	CASKQEGFSGANVLTF
once	TRBV29-1	TRBJ1-2	TRBD1	CSVGSGTGPLGGYTF
.	TRBV9	TRBJ1-5	.	CASSVSPSNQPQHF
.	TRBV9	TRBJ2-7	TRBD2	CASSRAGMSSYEQYF
few	TRBV4-3	TRBJ2-3	TRBD2	CASSQDGLAGSTDTQYF
.	TRBV11-3	TRBJ2-7	TRBD1	CASSLHPGQGYEQYF
.	TRBV9	TRBJ1-2	.	CASSVGGLGGSYTF
.	TRBV30	TRBJ2-7	.	CAWSGDALNEQYF
.	TRBV7-8	TRBJ2-5	.	CASSRSTEETQYF
few	TRBV9	TRBJ2-5	.	CASSVAPVHPQYF
.	TRBV9	TRBJ1-6	.	CASSVEQGNSPLHF
few	TRBV7-9	TRBJ2-6	.	CASSFRAGANVLTF
many	TRBV4-1	TRBJ2-3	TRBD2	CASSQGSWLADTDTQYF
few	TRBV21-1	TRBJ1-1	.	CASSVHYRGRRTEAFF